A selection of T cell receptor beta chains follows, all from one sample in a study of shared clonotypes between healthy human individuals. Profiled with immunoSEQ multiplex PCR; TCRdb holds only in-frame clones, not every one. The sample has roughly 2.6 million clones, more than 80% seen once. Sequencing used naive CD4+ T cells sorted from blood. Receptors originate from a man younger than 35 in good health. Both conserved end residues are part of each CDR3. A D gene is named only where the DNA matches it firmly. Some rows have no size entry. The others give once, few or many, or a class for an expanded clone.

clone size	V gene	D gene	J gene	CDR3 protein	CDR3 DNA
.	TRBV6-1	.	TRBJ2-6	CASSVEGSGANVLTF	TGTGCCAGCAGTGTGGAGGGCTCTGGGGCCAACGTCCTGACTTTC
.	TRBV6-5	TRBD1	TRBJ2-2	CASSYLTGANTGELFF	TGTGCCAGCAGTTACTTGACAGGGGCGAACACCGGGGAGCTGTTTTTT
.	TRBV30	.	TRBJ1-3	CAWSDRGNSGNTIYF	TGTGCCTGGAGTGATCGGGGCAACTCTGGAAACACCATATATTTT
few	TRBV20-1	.	TRBJ1-1	CSVPGDGAFF	TGCAGTGTGCCAGGGGATGGAGCTTTCTTT
.	TRBV5-1	.	TRBJ2-7	CASSLIPDSSYEQYF	TGCGCCAGCAGCTTGATCCCGGACAGCTCCTACGAGCAGTACTTC
.	TRBV5-1	TRBD1	TRBJ1-4	CASSSGGTNEKLFF	TGCGCCAGCAGTTCAGGGGGTACTAATGAAAAACTGTTTTTT
.	TRBV7-3	.	TRBJ1-2	CASSKNMQGYGYTF	TGTGCCAGCAGCAAGAACATGCAAGGCTATGGCTACACCTTC
.	TRBV30	.	TRBJ2-5	CAWSVRQQETRYF	TGTGCCTGGAGTGTACGACAGCAAGAGACCCGGTACTTC
.	TRBV6-6	.	TRBJ2-5	CASRIWERETQYF	TGTGCCAGCCGTATCTGGGAGAGGGAGACCCAGTACTTC
.	TRBV30	.	TRBJ1-4	CAWTTPSAGKLFF	TGTGCCTGGACCACTCCCTCCGCAGGAAAACTGTTTTTT
.	TRBV5-1	.	TRBJ2-3	CASTFSGGGTDTQYF	TGCGCCAGCACCTTTAGCGGAGGAGGCACAGATACGCAGTATTTT
.	TRBV30	TRBD1	TRBJ1-5	CAWGGQGNQPQHF	TGTGCCTGGGGGGGACAGGGCAATCAGCCCCAGCATTTT
.	TRBV7-9	TRBD2	TRBJ2-3	CASSMRGGGDTQYF	TGTGCCAGCAGCATGCGGGGGGGAGGAGATACGCAGTATTTT
.	TRBV9	TRBD2	TRBJ2-1	CASSMRLAGGVTYNEQFF	TGTGCCAGCAGCATGAGACTAGCGGGAGGGGTAACCTACAATGAGCAGTTCTTC
.	TRBV28	.	TRBJ2-7	CASSSSSGQGPYEQYF	TGTGCCAGCAGTTCCTCCTCGGGGCAGGGTCCCTACGAGCAGTACTTC
few	TRBV29-1	.	TRBJ1-2	CSVEDYPGSYGYTF	TGCAGCGTTGAAGATTACCCAGGGAGTTATGGCTACACCTTC
.	TRBV4-1	.	TRBJ2-3	CASSSLGASTDTQYF	TGCGCCAGCAGCTCCCTGGGGGCTAGCACAGATACGCAGTATTTT
.	TRBV6-1	.	TRBJ2-5	CASSEDRMGETQYF	TGTGCCAGCAGTGAAGACCGAATGGGAGAGACCCAGTACTTC
.	TRBV15	TRBD1	TRBJ2-1	CATSSPTPGQGVNEQFF	TGTGCCACCAGCAGCCCCACGCCGGGACAGGGTGTGAATGAGCAGTTCTTC
once	TRBV29-1	TRBD1	TRBJ2-7	CSVDDRGYEQYF	TGCAGCGTTGACGACAGGGGCTACGAGCAGTACTTC
.	TRBV5-4	TRBD1	TRBJ1-2	CASSEDRGNYGYTF	TGTGCCAGCAGCGAGGACAGGGGTAACTATGGCTACACCTTC
.	TRBV7-2	.	TRBJ1-5	CASSLRGSNQPQHF	TGTGCCAGCAGCTTACGGGGAAGCAATCAGCCCCAGCATTTT
.	TRBV7-9	.	TRBJ1-3	CASSLTVAGNTIYF	TGTGCCAGCAGCTTGACGGTTGCTGGAAACACCATATATTTT
.	TRBV6-6	.	TRBJ1-2	CASSYGSGNYGYTF	TGTGCCAGCAGTTACGGCTCAGGGAACTATGGCTACACCTTC
.	TRBV5-1	TRBD2	TRBJ2-3	CASSSLAGGTTDTQYF	TGCGCCAGCAGTAGTCTAGCGGGGGGCACCACAGATACGCAGTATTTT
.	TRBV30	.	TRBJ2-5	CAWNFGRWETQYF	TGTGCCTGGAATTTTGGCAGATGGGAGACCCAGTACTTC
.	TRBV6-6	.	TRBJ2-3	CASSYWTSTDTQYF	TGTGCCAGCAGTTACTGGACGAGCACAGATACGCAGTATTTT
.	TRBV10-1	TRBD2	TRBJ2-7	CASRGLAGDKQYF	TGCGCCAGCAGAGGACTAGCGGGAGACAAGCAGTACTTC
.	TRBV14	TRBD1	TRBJ2-7	CASSQFVDRNEQYF	TGTGCCAGCAGCCAATTCGTGGACAGGAACGAGCAGTACTTC
.	TRBV4-1	.	TRBJ2-7	CASSHKGRDKTYEQYF	TGCGCCAGCAGCCATAAAGGGCGGGACAAGACCTACGAGCAGTACTTC
.	TRBV18	TRBD1	TRBJ1-2	CASSPGRQGDGYTF	TGTGCCAGCTCACCGGGCCGACAGGGAGATGGCTACACCTTC
.	TRBV30	TRBD1	TRBJ2-7	CAWSELGQGTYEQYF	TGTGCCTGGAGTGAACTCGGACAGGGAACCTACGAGCAGTACTTC
.	TRBV7-9	TRBD1	TRBJ1-1	CASSLRGTGSEAFF	TGTGCCAGCAGCTTACGGGGGACAGGGTCTGAAGCTTTCTTT
once	TRBV6-5	.	TRBJ2-1	CAKTGSDSYNEQFF	TGTGCCAAAACAGGTTCCGACTCCTACAATGAGCAGTTCTTC
.	TRBV28	.	TRBJ1-6	CASRVDRSYNSPLHF	TGTGCCAGCAGGGTAGACAGGTCCTATAATTCACCCCTCCACTTT
once	TRBV28	.	TRBJ2-1	CASSSPDGSSYNEQFF	TGTGCCAGCAGTTCACCCGACGGCAGCTCCTACAATGAGCAGTTCTTC
.	TRBV25-1	TRBD1	TRBJ2-7	CASRDRVEQYF	TGTGCCAGCAGAGACAGGGTCGAGCAGTACTTC
.	TRBV5-4	.	TRBJ2-2	CASSYKVVRESNTGELFF	TGTGCCAGCAGCTACAAAGTTGTCCGAGAATCGAACACCGGGGAGCTGTTTTTT
.	TRBV10-3	.	TRBJ2-3	CAISDSATSTDTQYF	TGTGCCATCAGTGACTCGGCCACAAGCACAGATACGCAGTATTTT
.	TRBV7-4	TRBD1	TRBJ1-4	CASSPPQGQVPRGEKLFF	TGTGCCAGCAGCCCCCCACAGGGACAGGTTCCAAGGGGTGAAAAACTGTTTTTT
once	TRBV14	.	TRBJ2-1	CASSPQRRGKHNEQFF	TGTGCCAGCAGCCCCCAGCGTAGGGGGAAGCACAATGAGCAGTTCTTC